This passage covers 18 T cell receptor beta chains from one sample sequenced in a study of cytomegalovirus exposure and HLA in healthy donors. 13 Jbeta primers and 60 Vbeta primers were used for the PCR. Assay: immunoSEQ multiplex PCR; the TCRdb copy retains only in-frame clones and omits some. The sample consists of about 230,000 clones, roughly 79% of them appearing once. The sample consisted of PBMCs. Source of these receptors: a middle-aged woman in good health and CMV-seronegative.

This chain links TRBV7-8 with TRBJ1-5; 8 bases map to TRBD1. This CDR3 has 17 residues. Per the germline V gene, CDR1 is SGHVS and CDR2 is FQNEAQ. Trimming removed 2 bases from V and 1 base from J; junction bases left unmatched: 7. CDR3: CASSLYQGAGSNQPQHF. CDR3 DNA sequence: TGTGCCAGCAGCTTATACCAGGGGGCAGGAAGCAATCAGCCCCAGCATTTT. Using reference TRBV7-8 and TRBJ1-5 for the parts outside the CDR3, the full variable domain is GAGVSQSPRYKVAKRGQDVALRCDPISGHVSLFWYQQALGQGPEFLTYFQNEAQLDKSGLPSDRFFAERPEGSVSTLKIQRTQQEDSAVYLCASSLYQGAGSNQPQHFGDGTRLSIL.

CDR3 nucleotide sequence: TGCGCCAGCAGTGAGGACACTAGCGGGGGGAAATTCTTC. Protein sequence: CASSEDTSGGKFF. The chain combines TRBV10-1 with TRBJ2-1; 12 nucleotides align to TRBD2. V lost 2 bases to trimming and J lost 16 bases; unmatched junction nucleotides: 6. The germline CDR1 and CDR2 sequences are WNHNN and SYGVQD (reference sequence). The CDR3 spans 13 residues.

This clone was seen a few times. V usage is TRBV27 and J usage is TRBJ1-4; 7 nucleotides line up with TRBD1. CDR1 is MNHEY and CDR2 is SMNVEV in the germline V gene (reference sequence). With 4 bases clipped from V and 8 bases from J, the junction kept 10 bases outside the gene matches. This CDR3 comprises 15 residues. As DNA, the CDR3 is TGTGCCAGCAGTTCTCATCAAGGGGGCCGAGAAAAACTGTTTTTT. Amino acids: CASSSHQGGREKLFF.

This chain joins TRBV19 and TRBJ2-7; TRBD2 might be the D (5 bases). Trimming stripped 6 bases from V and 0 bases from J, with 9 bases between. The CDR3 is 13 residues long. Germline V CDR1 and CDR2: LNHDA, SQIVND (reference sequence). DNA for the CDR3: TGTGCCAGTAGGCCCGCGGGCTCCTACGAGCAGTACTTC. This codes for CASRPAGSYEQYF.

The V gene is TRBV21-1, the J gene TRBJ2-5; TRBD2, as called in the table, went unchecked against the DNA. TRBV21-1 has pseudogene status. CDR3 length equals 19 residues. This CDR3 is CASSILRGGLVPSQETQYF. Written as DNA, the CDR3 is TGTGCCAGCAGCATTTTGAGGGGGGGCCTCGTCCCTTCTCAAGAGACCCAGTACTTC.

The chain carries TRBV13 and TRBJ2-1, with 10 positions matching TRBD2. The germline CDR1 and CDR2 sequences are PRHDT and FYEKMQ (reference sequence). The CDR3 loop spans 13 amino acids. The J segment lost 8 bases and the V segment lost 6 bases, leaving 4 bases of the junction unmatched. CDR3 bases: TGTGCCAGCAGAACTAGCGGGGCCGATGAGCAGTTCTTC. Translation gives CASRTSGADEQFF.

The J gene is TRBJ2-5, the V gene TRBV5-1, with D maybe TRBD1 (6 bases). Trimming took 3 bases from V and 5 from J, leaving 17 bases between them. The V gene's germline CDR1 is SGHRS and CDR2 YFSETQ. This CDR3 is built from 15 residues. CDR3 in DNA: TGCGCCAGCAGCTCACAGGGTCCCCTTGGTGAGACCCAGTACTTC. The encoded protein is CASSSQGPLGETQYF.

DNA for the CDR3: TGTGCCAGCAGGCAGGGGGCCATCTACAATGAGCAGTTCTTC. Its translation is CASRQGAIYNEQFF. This chain joins TRBV27 and TRBJ2-1; 8 bases map to TRBD1. V lost 6 bases, J lost 3 bases, and 4 bases stayed unmatched. CDR1 and CDR2 (germline): MNHEY, SMNVEV (reference sequence). The CDR3 is made up of 14 amino acids.

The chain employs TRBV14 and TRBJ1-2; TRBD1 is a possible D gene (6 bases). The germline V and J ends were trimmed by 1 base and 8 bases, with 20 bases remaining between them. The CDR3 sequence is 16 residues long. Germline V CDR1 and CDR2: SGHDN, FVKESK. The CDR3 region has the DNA TGTGCCAGCAGCCAAGTCTGGGGGGGCCGAGGGGACGGCTACACCTTC. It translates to CASSQVWGGRGDGYTF.

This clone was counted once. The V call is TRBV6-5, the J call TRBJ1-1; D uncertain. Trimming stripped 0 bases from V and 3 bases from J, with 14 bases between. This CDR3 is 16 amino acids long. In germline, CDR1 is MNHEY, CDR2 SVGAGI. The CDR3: CASSYSGSAGYTEAFF. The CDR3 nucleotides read TGTGCCAGCAGTTACTCGGGAAGCGCGGGGTACACTGAAGCTTTCTTT.

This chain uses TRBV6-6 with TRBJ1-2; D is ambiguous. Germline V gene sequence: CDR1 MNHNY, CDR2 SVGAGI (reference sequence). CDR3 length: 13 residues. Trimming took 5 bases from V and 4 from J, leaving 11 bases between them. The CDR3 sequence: CASSRNHTYGYTF. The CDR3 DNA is TGTGCCAGCAGTCGCAACCACACCTATGGCTACACCTTC.

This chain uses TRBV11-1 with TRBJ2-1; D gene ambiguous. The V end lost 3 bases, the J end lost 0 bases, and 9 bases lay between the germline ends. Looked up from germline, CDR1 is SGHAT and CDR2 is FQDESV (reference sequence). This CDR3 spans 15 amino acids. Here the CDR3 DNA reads TGTGCCAGCAGCTTTATTGTGAGCTCCTACAATGAGCAGTTCTTC. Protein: CASSFIVSSYNEQFF.

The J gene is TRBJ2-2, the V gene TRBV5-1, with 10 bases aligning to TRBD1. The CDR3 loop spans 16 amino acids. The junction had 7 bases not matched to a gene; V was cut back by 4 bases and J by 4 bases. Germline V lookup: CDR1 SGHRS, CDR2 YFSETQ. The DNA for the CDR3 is TGCGCCAGCAGCCCTCGGACAGGGGGACCCACCGGGGAGCTGTTTTTT. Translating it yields CASSPRTGGPTGELFF.

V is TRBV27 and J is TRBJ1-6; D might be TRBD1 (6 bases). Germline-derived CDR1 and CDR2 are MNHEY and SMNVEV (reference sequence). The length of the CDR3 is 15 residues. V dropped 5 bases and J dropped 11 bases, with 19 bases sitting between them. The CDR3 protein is CASSAFRGGATPLHF. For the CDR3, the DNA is TGTGCCAGCAGTGCCTTTAGGGGGGGCGCAACACCCCTCCACTTT.

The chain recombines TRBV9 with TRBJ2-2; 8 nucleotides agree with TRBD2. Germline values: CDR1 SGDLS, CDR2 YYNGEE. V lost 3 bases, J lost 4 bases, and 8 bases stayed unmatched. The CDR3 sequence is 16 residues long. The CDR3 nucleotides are TGTGCCAGCAGCGAGGGACATAGCGGGGCCACCGGGGAGCTGTTTTTT. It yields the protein CASSEGHSGATGELFF.

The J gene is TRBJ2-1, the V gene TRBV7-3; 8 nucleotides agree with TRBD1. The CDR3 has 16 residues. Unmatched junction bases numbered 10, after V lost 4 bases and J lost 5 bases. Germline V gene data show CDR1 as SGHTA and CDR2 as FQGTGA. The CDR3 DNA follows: TGTGCCAGCAGCTCGACCTCCGGGACAGGACACAATGAGCAGTTCTTC. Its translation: CASSSTSGTGHNEQFF.

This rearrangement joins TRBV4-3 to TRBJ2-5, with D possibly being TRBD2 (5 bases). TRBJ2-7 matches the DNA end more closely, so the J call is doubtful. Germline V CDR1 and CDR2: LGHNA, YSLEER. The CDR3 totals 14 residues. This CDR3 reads CASSQDRGQYEQYF. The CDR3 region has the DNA TGCGCCAGCAGCCAAGACAGAGGGCAGTACGAGCAGTACTTC.

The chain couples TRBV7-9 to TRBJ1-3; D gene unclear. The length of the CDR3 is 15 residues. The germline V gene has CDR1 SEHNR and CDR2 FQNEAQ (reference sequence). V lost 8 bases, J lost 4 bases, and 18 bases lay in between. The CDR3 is CASGGFGLYGNTIYF. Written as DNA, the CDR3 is TGTGCCAGCGGAGGGTTCGGGCTTTACGGAAACACCATATATTTT.